This T cell receptor beta chain came from a study of T cells in Graves' hyperthyroidism and ophthalmopathy. TCR beta CDR3 regions were amplified from RNA transcripts. First-round RT-PCR of the TCR CDR3 relied on the HTBI primer set. Each CDR3 protein is one row after TCRdb ran MiXCR on the multiplex PCR reads. The data hold fewer than 650,000 distinct CDR3 sequences, with 13% to 15% observed a single time. The CDR3 spans 16 residues. The germline gives CDR1 MNHEY, CDR2 SVGEGT. The trim removed 1 base at V and 6 bases at J, leaving 4 bases unmatched. This clonotype was picked up many times. The rearrangement joins TRBV6-2 or TRBV6-3 to TRBJ2-1; TRBD2 matches at 12 bases. The sample was blood. This receptor was obtained from a woman between 18 and 29 years old with Graves' ophthalmopathy. DNA of the CDR3: TGTGCCAGCAGTTACTTGACTAGCGGGAGCCCCAATGAGCAGTTCTTC. This translates into CASSYLTSGSPNEQFF.